A single T cell receptor (beta chain) is shown here with its context. This specimen comes from a study of CD8 T cells in Susac syndrome. This CDR3 contains 13 residues. V was shortened by 3 bases and J by 4 bases, with 11 bases between the two germline ends. From germline, CDR1 is SGDLS and CDR2 YYNGEE. RNA in amounts of about 0.45 to 1 ug was reverse transcribed with random hexamers. A multiplex approach, immunoSEQ multiplex PCR, amplified TCR beta CDR3 across 54 Vbeta and 13 Jbeta. TCRdb processed the immunoSEQ multiplex PCR reads anew with MiXCR; each CDR3 protein has one entry. Of about 300,000 distinct CDR3 sequences in the sample, approximately 89% were seen once.

The sequence came from a human donor with multiple sclerosis. Sequences were obtained from CD8+ T cells from PBMCs. The J gene is TRBJ2-7, the V gene TRBV9; no definite D call. The CDR3 sequence: CASSARNSYEQYF. The DNA of the CDR3 is TGTGCCAGCAGCGCCAGGAATTCATACGAGCAGTACTTC.